This entry lists 16 T cell receptor beta chains sequenced from one sample in a study of CXCR3-negative and CXCR3-positive naive CD8 T cells. UMI-labeled 5' RACE TRB cDNA libraries were prepared from the cells. Each CDR3 protein gets one entry in TCRdb, which reprocessed the 5' RACE reads and gives no DNA. The table lists some 40,000 distinct CDR3 sequences. Source material: memory CD8+ T cells from blood. The receptors stem from a human donor in good health. Some clones in this sample may be carry-over from other donors' samples.

CDR3 amino acids: CASSPIRSGPYEQYF. The chain links TRBV7-2 to TRBJ2-7; TCRdb's assignment of TRBD2 cannot be checked, as there is no DNA. Germline values: CDR1 SGHTA, CDR2 FQGNSA. The length of the CDR3 is 15 residues.

J is TRBJ2-7 and V is TRBV10-2. The CDR3 runs 13 residues. CDR1 is WSHSY, CDR2 SAAADI, per germline. CDR3 residues: CASSEMIRVEQYF.

The chain recombines TRBV7-9 with TRBJ1-1; TCRdb lists TRBD1, though no DNA is available to test this call. CDR1 is SEHNR, CDR2 FQNEAQ, per germline (reference sequence). The CDR3 consists of 15 residues. CDR3 sequence: CASSLSWGADTEAFF.

The chain links TRBV7-6 to TRBJ2-1; TCRdb picks TRBD2, but there is no DNA to check that call. This CDR3 region has 16 residues. Germline CDR1 and CDR2: SGHVS and FNYEAQ. The CDR3 sequence is CASSYNPGGPYNEQFF.

The chain uses TRBV6-5 and TRBJ2-7. The CDR3 loop spans 14 amino acids. Germline V gene lookup returns CDR1 MNHEY and CDR2 SVGAGI. CDR3 sequence reads: CASSYAGSSYEQYF.

CDR3 residues: CSVDGQGIDSEQFF. J is TRBJ2-1 and V is TRBV29-1; TCRdb's D call of TRBD1 is untestable without DNA. CDR1 and CDR2 from the germline V gene are SQVTM and ANQGSEA. The CDR3 is made up of 14 amino acids.

This chain links TRBV12-3 or TRBV12-4 with TRBJ2-5. The CDR3 sequence is 13 residues long. The chain's CDR3 is CASTKYLGETQYF.

The chain combines TRBV5-1 with TRBJ2-2. CDR1 is SGHRS, CDR2 YFSETQ, per germline. The CDR3 contains 13 residues. The CDR3 loop reads CASSFGEAGELFF.

This chain connects TRBV15 to TRBJ1-1. The CDR3 has 13 amino acids. The germline gives CDR1 LNHNV, CDR2 YYDKDF (reference sequence). The CDR3 reads CATAPGGKAEAFF. Complete variable domain (other parts from reference TRBV15 and TRBJ1-1): DAMVIQNPRYQVTQFGKPVTLSCSQTLNHNVMYWYQQKSSQAPKLLFHYYDKDFNNEADTPDNFQSRRPNTSFCFLDIRSPGLGDTAMYLCATAPGGKAEAFFGQGTRLTVV.

The chain has TRBV5-1 and TRBJ2-1; TCRdb's D call of TRBD2 is untestable without DNA. The CDR3 is made up of 15 amino acids. Per germline, CDR1 SGHRS and CDR2 YFSETQ. The CDR3 here is CASSLGAGGPNEQFF.

This chain joins TRBV7-9 and TRBJ2-3; with no DNA, the TCRdb D assignment of TRBD1 cannot be verified. Germline V lookup: CDR1 SEHNR, CDR2 FQNEAQ (reference sequence). The CDR3 runs to 14 residues. CDR3 loop: CASSPGQGLDTQYF.

The rearrangement joins TRBV7-8 to TRBJ2-7; no DNA is available, so the TRBD2 call from TCRdb remains unchecked. Germline CDR1 SGHVS, CDR2 FQNEAQ. This CDR3 has 13 amino acids. The CDR3 reads CASSEGPVYEQYF.

The rearrangement links TRBV25-1 to TRBJ2-5; absent DNA, TCRdb's TRBD2 call cannot be checked. The CDR3 is 15 residues long. Per germline, CDR1 MGHDK and CDR2 SYGVNS. The CDR3 protein is CASSDQGWRLETQYF.

The rearrangement joins TRBV2 to TRBJ2-3; TCRdb's D gene call, TRBD2, goes unchecked for lack of DNA. This CDR3 is built from 15 residues. Germline-derived CDR1 and CDR2 are SNHLY and FYNNEI. The CDR3 sequence is CASSEKPPRLGTQYF. The whole variable domain, remainder taken from reference TRBV2 and TRBJ2-3, is EPEVTQTPSHQVTQMGQEVILRCVPISNHLYFYWYRQILGQKVEFLVSFYNNEISEKSEIFDDQFSVERPDGSNFTLKIRSTKLEDSAMYFCASSEKPPRLGTQYFGPGTRLTVL.

The J gene is TRBJ1-5, the V gene TRBV20-1; TCRdb returns TRBD1, unconfirmable since there is no DNA. Germline V lookup: CDR1 DFQATT, CDR2 SNEGSKA (reference sequence). The CDR3 runs to 15 residues. The chain's CDR3 is CSAGEGDRGGRPQHF.

The genes are TRBV28 and TRBJ2-7; TCRdb's D call of TRBD2 is untestable without DNA. The CDR3 is made up of 14 amino acids. The germline gives CDR1 MDHEN, CDR2 SYDVKM. The chain's CDR3 is CASSSAGGRYEQYF.